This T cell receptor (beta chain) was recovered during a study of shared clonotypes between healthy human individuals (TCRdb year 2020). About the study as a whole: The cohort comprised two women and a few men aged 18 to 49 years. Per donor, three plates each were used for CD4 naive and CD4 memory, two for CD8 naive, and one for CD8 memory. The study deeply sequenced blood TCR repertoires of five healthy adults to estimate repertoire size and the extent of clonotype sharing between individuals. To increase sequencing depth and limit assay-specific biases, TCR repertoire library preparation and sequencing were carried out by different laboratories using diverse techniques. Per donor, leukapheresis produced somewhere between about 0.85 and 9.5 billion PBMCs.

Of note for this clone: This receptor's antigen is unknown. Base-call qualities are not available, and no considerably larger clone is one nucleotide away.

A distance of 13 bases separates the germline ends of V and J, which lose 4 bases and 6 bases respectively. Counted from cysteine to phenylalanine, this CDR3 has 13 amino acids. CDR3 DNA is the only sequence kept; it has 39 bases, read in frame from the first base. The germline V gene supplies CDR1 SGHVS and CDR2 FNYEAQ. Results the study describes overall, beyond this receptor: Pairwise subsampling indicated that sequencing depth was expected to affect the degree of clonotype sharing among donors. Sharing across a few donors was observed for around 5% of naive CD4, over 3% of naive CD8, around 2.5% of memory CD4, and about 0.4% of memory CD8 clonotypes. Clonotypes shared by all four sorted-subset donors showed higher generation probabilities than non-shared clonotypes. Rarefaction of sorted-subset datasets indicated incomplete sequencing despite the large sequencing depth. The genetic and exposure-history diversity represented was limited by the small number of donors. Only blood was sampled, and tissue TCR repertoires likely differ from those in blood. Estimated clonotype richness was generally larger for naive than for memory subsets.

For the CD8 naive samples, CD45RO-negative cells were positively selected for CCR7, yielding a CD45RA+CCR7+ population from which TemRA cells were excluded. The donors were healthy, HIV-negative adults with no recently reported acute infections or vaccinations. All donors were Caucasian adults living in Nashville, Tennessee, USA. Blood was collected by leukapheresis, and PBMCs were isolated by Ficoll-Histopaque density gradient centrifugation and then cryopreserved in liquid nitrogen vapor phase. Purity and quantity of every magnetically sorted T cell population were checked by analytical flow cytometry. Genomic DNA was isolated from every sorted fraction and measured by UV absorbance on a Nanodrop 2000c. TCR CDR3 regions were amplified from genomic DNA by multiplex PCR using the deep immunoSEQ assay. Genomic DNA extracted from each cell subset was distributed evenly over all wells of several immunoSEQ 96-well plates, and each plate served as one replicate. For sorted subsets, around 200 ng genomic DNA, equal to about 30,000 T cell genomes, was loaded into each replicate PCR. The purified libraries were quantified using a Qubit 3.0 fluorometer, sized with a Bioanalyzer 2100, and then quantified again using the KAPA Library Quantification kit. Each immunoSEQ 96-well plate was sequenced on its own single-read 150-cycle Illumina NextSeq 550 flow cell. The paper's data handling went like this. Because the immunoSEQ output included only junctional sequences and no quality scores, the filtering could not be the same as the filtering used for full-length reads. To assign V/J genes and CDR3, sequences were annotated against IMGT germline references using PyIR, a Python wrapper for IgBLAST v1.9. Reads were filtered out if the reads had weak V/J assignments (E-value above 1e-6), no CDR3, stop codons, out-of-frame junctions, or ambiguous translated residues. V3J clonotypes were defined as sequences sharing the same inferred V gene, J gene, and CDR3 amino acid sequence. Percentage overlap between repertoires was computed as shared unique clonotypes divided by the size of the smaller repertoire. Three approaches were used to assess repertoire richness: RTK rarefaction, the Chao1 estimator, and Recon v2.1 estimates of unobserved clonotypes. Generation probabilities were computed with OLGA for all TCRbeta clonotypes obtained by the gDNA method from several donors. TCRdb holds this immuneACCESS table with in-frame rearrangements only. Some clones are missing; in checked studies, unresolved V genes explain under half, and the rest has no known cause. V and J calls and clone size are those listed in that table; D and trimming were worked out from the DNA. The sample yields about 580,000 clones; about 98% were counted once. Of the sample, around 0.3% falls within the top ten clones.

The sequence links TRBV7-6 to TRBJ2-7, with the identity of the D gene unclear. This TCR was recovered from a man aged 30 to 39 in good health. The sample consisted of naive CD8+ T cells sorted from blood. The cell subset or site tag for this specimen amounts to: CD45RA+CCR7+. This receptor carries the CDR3 CASSSGILREQYF. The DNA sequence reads TGTGCCAGCAGCTCTGGTATCTTGCGCGAGCAGTACTTC. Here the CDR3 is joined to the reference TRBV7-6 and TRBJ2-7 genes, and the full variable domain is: GAGVSQSPRYKVTKRGQDVALRCDPISGHVSLYWYRQALGQGPEFLTYFNYEAQQDKSGLPNDRFSAERPEGSISTLTIQRTEQRDSAMYRCASSSGILREQYFGPGTRLTVT.